Detailed here is one T cell receptor (beta chain). This table comes from immunoSEQ multiplex PCR, and its TCRdb copy is limited to in-frame clones, with some not included. The sample comprises roughly 100,000 clones, approximately 90% of which are singletons, and about 3.5% rests with the top ten. The data originate from a study of T cell changes during pregnancy in multiple sclerosis. Germline V gives CDR1 SGHRS, CDR2 YFSETQ. The CDR3 contains 11 residues. V was pared by 4 bases and J by 5 bases, with 6 bases between. The receptor was isolated from a female donor with multiple sclerosis, enrolled in a pregnancy study. The chain has TRBV5-1 and TRBJ2-5, with unresolved D. Sample: peripheral blood, taken after pregnancy. The CDR3 nucleotides are TGCGCCAGCAGCGTGTCGGAGACCCAGTACTTC. Protein product: CASSVSETQYF. Filled out from reference TRBV5-1 and TRBJ2-5, the complete variable domain reads KAGVTQTPRYLIKTRGQQVTLSCSPISGHRSVSWYQQTPGQGLQFLFEYFSETQRNKGNFPGRFSGRQFSNSRSEMNVSTLELGDSALYLCASSVSETQYFGPGTRLLVL.